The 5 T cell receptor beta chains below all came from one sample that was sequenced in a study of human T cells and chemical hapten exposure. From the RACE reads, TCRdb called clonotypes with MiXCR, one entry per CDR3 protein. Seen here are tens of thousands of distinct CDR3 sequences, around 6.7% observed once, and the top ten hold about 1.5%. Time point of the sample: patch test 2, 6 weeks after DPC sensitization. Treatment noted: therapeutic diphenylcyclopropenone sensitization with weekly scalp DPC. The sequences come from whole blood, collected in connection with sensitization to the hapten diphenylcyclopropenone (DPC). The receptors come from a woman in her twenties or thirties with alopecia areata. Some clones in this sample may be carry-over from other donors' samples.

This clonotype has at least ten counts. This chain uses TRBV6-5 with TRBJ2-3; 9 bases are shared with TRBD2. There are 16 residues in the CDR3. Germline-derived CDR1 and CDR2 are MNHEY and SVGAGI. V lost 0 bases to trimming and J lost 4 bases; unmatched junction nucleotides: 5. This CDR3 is CASSYSSGGRADTQYF. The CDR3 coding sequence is TGTGCCAGCAGTTACTCTAGCGGGGGTAGGGCAGATACGCAGTATTTT.

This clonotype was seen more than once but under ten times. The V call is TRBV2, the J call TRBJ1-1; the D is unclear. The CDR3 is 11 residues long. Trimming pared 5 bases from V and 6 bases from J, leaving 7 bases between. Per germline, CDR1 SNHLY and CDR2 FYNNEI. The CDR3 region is CASSLPPEAFF. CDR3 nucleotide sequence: TGTGCCAGCAGTCTCCCCCCTGAAGCTTTCTTT.

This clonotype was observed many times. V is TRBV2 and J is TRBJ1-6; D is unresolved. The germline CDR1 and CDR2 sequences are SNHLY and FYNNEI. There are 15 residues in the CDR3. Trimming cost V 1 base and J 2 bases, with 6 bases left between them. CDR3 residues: CASSEEATYNSPLHF. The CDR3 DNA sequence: TGTGCCAGCAGTGAAGAGGCGACCTATAATTCACCCCTCCACTTT.

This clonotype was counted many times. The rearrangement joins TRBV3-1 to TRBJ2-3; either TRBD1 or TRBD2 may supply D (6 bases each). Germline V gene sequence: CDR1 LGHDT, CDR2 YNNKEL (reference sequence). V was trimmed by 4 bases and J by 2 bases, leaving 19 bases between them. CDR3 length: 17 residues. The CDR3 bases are TGTGCCAGCAGCCCCTCCATGGGGGGCGGGGTCACAGATACGCAGTATTTT. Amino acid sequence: CASSPSMGGGVTDTQYF.

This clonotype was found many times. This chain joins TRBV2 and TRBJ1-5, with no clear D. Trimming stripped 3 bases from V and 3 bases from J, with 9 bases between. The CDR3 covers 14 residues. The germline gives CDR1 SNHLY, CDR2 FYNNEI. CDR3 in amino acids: CASSESQVNQPQHF. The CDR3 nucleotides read TGTGCCAGCAGTGAGTCTCAGGTCAATCAGCCCCAGCATTTT.